This passage covers 11 T cell receptor beta chains from one sample sequenced in a study of cytomegalovirus exposure and HLA in healthy donors. Use of 60 Vbeta and 13 Jbeta primers characterized the PCR. Profiling relied on immunoSEQ multiplex PCR, and the TCRdb table lists in-frame clones only, not all of them. The data show 95,000 to 150,000 clones, 50% to 80% seen once. The specimen was PBMCs. The receptors shown here come from a woman in her forties in good health and CMV-seropositive.

The V and J genes are TRBV7-8 and TRBJ2-1; D remains unclear. Per the germline V gene, CDR1 is SGHVS and CDR2 is FQNEAQ. Trimming removed 5 bases at V and 4 bases at J, with 21 bases between. The CDR3 is 17 amino acids. The CDR3 loop reads CASSRHPVANAYNEQFF. The CDR3 bases are TGTGCCAGCAGCCGACACCCGGTGGCGAACGCTTACAATGAGCAGTTCTTC.

This clone was detected a few times. The rearrangement links TRBV2 to TRBJ1-2, with D hard to call. Germline CDR1 reads SNHLY; CDR2 reads FYNNEI. The V gene lost 3 bases and the J gene lost 1 base, with 9 bases spanning the gap. The length of the CDR3 is 14 residues. This chain's CDR3 is CASSDDTDNYGYTF. The DNA of the CDR3 is TGTGCCAGCAGTGACGACACAGATAACTATGGCTACACCTTC.

The chain combines TRBV19 with TRBJ2-3; TRBD2 agrees at 8 bases. With 5 bases clipped from V and 2 bases from J, the junction kept 6 bases outside the gene matches. This CDR3 region has 15 residues. Germline V gene data show CDR1 as LNHDA and CDR2 as SQIVND (reference sequence). The CDR3 bases are TGTGCCAGTAGTCTGGCGGGACTAGACACAGATACGCAGTATTTT. As protein: CASSLAGLDTDTQYF.

The V and J genes are TRBV28 and TRBJ1-1; tentatively, D is TRBD1 (6 bases). V gave up 7 bases and J gave up 5 bases, with 20 bases separating them. CDR3 length: 15 amino acids. CDR1 MDHEN and CDR2 SYDVKM come from the germline V gene. CDR3 protein: CASTGGQDRNTEAFF. In DNA form, the CDR3 reads TGTGCCAGCACGGGGGGACAAGACAGGAATACTGAAGCTTTCTTT.

This clone was seen a handful of times. J is TRBJ1-5 and V is TRBV7-2, with 10 bases that match TRBD1. There are 16 residues in the CDR3. In germline, CDR1 is SGHTA, CDR2 FQGNSA. With 5 bases clipped from V and 2 bases from J, the junction kept 6 bases outside the gene matches. For the CDR3, the DNA is TGTGCCAGCAGCCGGGACAGGGGAGGCGGCAATCAGCCCCAGCATTTT. Amino acid sequence: CASSRDRGGGNQPQHF.

The sample holds a few counts of this clone. CDR3 sequence (DNA): TGTGCCAGCAGTTACGTACCTGGACAGGGGGCCGGCTACACCTTC. It specifies CASSYVPGQGAGYTF. The chain recombines TRBV6-5 with TRBJ1-2, with 11 bases lining up with TRBD1. After removal of 2 bases from V and 8 bases from J, the junction contained 7 bases not matched to a gene. The CDR3 spans 15 residues. CDR1 and CDR2 from the germline V gene are MNHEY and SVGAGI.

This rearrangement joins TRBV6-1 to TRBJ1-1; unclear D gene. Germline CDR1 and CDR2: MNHNS and SASEGT. The germline V and J ends were trimmed by 1 base and 6 bases, with 18 bases remaining between them. This CDR3 comprises 16 residues. This CDR3 is CASSEVAGKDVSEAFF. The CDR3 DNA reads as TGTGCCAGCAGTGAAGTGGCGGGAAAGGACGTCTCTGAAGCTTTCTTT.

The rearrangement joins TRBV10-1 to TRBJ2-3; 7 bases agree with TRBD1. CDR3 length equals 16 residues. Per germline, CDR1 WNHNN and CDR2 SYGVQD (reference sequence). J was trimmed by 1 base and V by 0 bases; bases with no gene match: 4. The chain's CDR3 is CASSESLGQGTDTQYF. The CDR3 DNA reads as TGCGCCAGCAGTGAGTCTCTCGGACAGGGCACAGATACGCAGTATTTT.

As concerns this clone: The sample carries other DNA sequences with the same CDR3. This rearrangement joins TRBV6-5 to TRBJ1-3; D is possibly TRBD1 (5 bases). Germline V gene lookup returns CDR1 MNHEY and CDR2 SVGAGI. The CDR3 contains 13 residues. Trimming left V 5 bases short and J 0 bases short, with 5 bases between. In DNA, the CDR3 is TGTGCCAGCAGTCAGGGCTCTGGAAACACCATATATTTT. Its protein is CASSQGSGNTIYF.

The chain employs TRBV2 and TRBJ1-4; D is uncertain. With 3 bases removed from V and 3 bases from J, the gap between germline ends came to 8 bases. The CDR3 is 14 amino acids. Germline V lookup: CDR1 SNHLY, CDR2 FYNNEI. The CDR3 protein is CASSEWGANEKLFF. The CDR3 nucleotides are TGTGCCAGCAGTGAGTGGGGAGCTAATGAAAAACTGTTTTTT.

The V call is TRBV29-1, the J call TRBJ1-2, with D possibly TRBD1 on 5 matching bases. The CDR3 is 13 residues long. Per the germline V gene, CDR1 is SQVTM and CDR2 is ANQGSEA. Between the trimmed V and J ends, which lost 1 base and 8 bases, there was a span of 14 bases. In DNA, the CDR3 is TGCAGCGTTGAAGGGGACGGAGGGATCGGCTACACCTTC. Translated, it gives CSVEGDGGIGYTF.